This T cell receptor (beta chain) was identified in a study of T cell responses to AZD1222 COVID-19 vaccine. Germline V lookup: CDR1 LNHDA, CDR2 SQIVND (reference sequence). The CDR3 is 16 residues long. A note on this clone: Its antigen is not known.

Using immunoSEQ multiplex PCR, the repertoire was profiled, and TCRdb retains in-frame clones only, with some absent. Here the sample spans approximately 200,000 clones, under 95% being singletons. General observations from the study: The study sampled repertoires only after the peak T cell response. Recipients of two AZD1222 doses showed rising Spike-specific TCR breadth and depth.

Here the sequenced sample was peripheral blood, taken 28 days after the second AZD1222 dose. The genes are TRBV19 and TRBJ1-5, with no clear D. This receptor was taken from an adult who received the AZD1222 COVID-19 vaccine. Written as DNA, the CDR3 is TGTTCATCCTCCCCCAGTAATCTAATTAGCAATCAGCCCCAGCATTTT. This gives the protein CSSSPSNLISNQPQHF.